A selection of T cell receptor beta chains follows, all from one sample in a study of identical twins. TCRdb recomputed calls from the 5' RACE reads with MiXCR, one row per CDR3 protein. The data show fewer than 250,000 distinct CDR3 sequences, 6.5% to 9% seen once. The sample was also reused in another study, on yellow fever vaccine responses in identical twins.

Sequencing was done on a sample of CD8+ T cells sorted from blood. The origin of the receptors is a woman in her late teens or twenties in good health. Both conserved end residues are part of each CDR3.

J gene | V gene | CDR3 protein
TRBJ2-7 | TRBV4-1 | CASSQGTDYEQYF
TRBJ1-1 | TRBV4-1 | CASSQVAGYTEAFF
TRBJ2-3 | TRBV3-1 | CASSQAAGSSTDTQYF
TRBJ2-1 | TRBV4-1 | CASSQKTRGDEQFF
TRBJ2-1 | TRBV29-1 | CSVEGAAGLSSYNEQFF
TRBJ2-7 | TRBV7-9 | CASSGGLAREQYF
TRBJ2-1 | TRBV3-1 | CASRPILGREQFF
TRBJ2-1 | TRBV12-3/TRBV12-4 | CASSLGSGASYNEQFF
TRBJ2-3 | TRBV20-1 | CSARDQFSQSISDTDTQYF
TRBJ2-1 | TRBV5-1 | CASSLGFLTGGLAPWNEQFF
TRBJ2-3 | TRBV13 | CASSLAGHPGSTDTQYF
TRBJ1-1 | TRBV28 | CASGLGWDTEAFF
TRBJ1-1 | TRBV2 | CASSDESAEAFF
TRBJ1-2 | TRBV4-1 | CASSPSSGAGWGYTF
TRBJ2-7 | TRBV7-9 | CASSQGQSEQYF
TRBJ2-5 | TRBV7-8 | CASSLDMGETQYF
TRBJ2-2 | TRBV13 | CASNIAGLGEFGELFF
TRBJ2-1 | TRBV11-2 | CASSLGGRWRGGRYNEQFF
TRBJ1-2 | TRBV27 | CASSLIPGTNQGYTF
TRBJ1-2 | TRBV5-1 | CASSLDVGRGISYYGYTF
TRBJ1-6 | TRBV27 | CASSLPLRTGISPLHF
TRBJ1-2 | TRBV7-9 | CASSPTNGEQGYGYTF
TRBJ2-1 | TRBV6-5 | CASSYSKATDPFF
TRBJ1-1 | TRBV4-1 | CASSRQVKNTEAFF
TRBJ1-5 | TRBV5-6 | CASSLGPAGGGQPQHF
TRBJ2-5 | TRBV7-9 | CASSLVQGWQETQYF
TRBJ2-3 | TRBV13 | CASSPYGGDTQYF
TRBJ2-1 | TRBV9 | CASSGDNRLAGNEQFF
TRBJ1-6 | TRBV28 | CASRYTQHSPLHF
TRBJ1-2 | TRBV13 | CASSLGGSNYGYTF
TRBJ2-7 | TRBV9 | CASSAPGTSGRYEQYF
TRBJ1-6 | TRBV5-5 | CASSAESGGRSPLHF
TRBJ1-2 | TRBV29-1 | CSVEATAYGYTF
TRBJ2-7 | TRBV12-3/TRBV12-4 | CASSPPPGGAYEQYF
TRBJ1-2 | TRBV27 | CASTPGLGARWYGYTF
TRBJ2-7 | TRBV6-1 | CASSQGTATFYEQYF
TRBJ2-7 | TRBV27 | CASSENGEQYF
TRBJ2-1 | TRBV12-3/TRBV12-4 | CASTPTGEGNEQFF
TRBJ1-5 | TRBV24-1 | CATSDPNQPQHF
TRBJ1-4 | TRBV13 | CASSAGQGVDEKLFF
TRBJ2-1 | TRBV28 | CASSWLTGAIINEQFF
TRBJ1-5 | TRBV6-1 | CASSEVGGSNQPQHF
TRBJ2-1 | TRBV5-6 | CASSNLKQGPLYNEQFF
TRBJ2-1 | TRBV7-6 | CASSQRTGGKLGEQFF
TRBJ2-1 | TRBV12-3/TRBV12-4 | CASSLRSGSRVNEQFF
TRBJ2-1 | TRBV2 | CASTPGSGSYNEQFF
TRBJ2-3 | TRBV6-5 | CASSYFGGGTDTQYF
TRBJ2-7 | TRBV5-8 | CASSPPGQDYEQYF
TRBJ1-1 | TRBV12-3/TRBV12-4 | CASSLGDRGRTEAFF
TRBJ1-2 | TRBV9 | CASTQTGVGYTF
TRBJ1-1 | TRBV9 | CASSTTGQGYTEAFF
TRBJ2-3 | TRBV4-1 | CASSQEVASTDTQYF
TRBJ1-1 | TRBV6-1 | CASSRQGPAEAFF